These T cell receptor beta chains were read from a single sample in a study of T-cell reconstitution after alpha-beta-depleted transplantation in children. TCRdb independently ran MiXCR on the PCR reads; one entry per CDR3 protein. The sample carries more than 15,000 distinct CDR3 sequences, around an eighth recorded once. Sequencing used PBMCs, mostly from graft donor cells, obtained 180 days after TCRalphabeta/CD19-depleted stem cell transplant. The receptors were gathered from a boy under three years old who had a stem cell transplant for Wiskott-Aldrich syndrome, so the T cells may come from the graft donor. Both conserved end residues are part of each CDR3.

v_gene: TRBV24-1; CDR3aa: CATSESGGEQPQHF
v_gene: TRBV5-1; CDR3aa: CASSLYGTEAFF
v_gene: TRBV28; CDR3aa: CASFSGSRYEQYF
v_gene: TRBV29-1; CDR3aa: CSVGIAGVKETQYF
v_gene: TRBV10-1; CDR3aa: CASSEDRRKETQYF
v_gene: TRBV3-1; CDR3aa: CASSQDRTSGSKLVTYEQYF
v_gene: TRBV7-9; CDR3aa: CASSVFAGLVINEQFF
v_gene: TRBV30; CDR3aa: CAWSVTLLGGELFF
v_gene: TRBV12-5; CDR3aa: CASGLGPNQPQHF
v_gene: TRBV5-1; CDR3aa: CASSPGTSGSNEQFF
v_gene: TRBV5-1; CDR3aa: CASSSESSTDTQYF
v_gene: TRBV7-2; CDR3aa: CASSLGRGLDYGYTF
v_gene: TRBV5-1; CDR3aa: CASSLGVAESYEQYF
v_gene: TRBV11-1; CDR3aa: CASSRSGEKLFF
v_gene: TRBV12-3/TRBV12-4; CDR3aa: CASSLVVDEQFF
v_gene: TRBV5-1; CDR3aa: CASSSESADTQYF
v_gene: TRBV7-2; CDR3aa: CASSPDRLGYGYTF
v_gene: TRBV20-1; CDR3aa: CSARRVGGTQYF
v_gene: TRBV20-1; CDR3aa: CSARGPSGRSEQFF
v_gene: TRBV20-1; CDR3aa: CSAPGQVSNQPQHF
v_gene: TRBV13; CDR3aa: CASSSPDRGAEQYF
v_gene: TRBV5-1; CDR3aa: CASSSSYSGRLGELFF
v_gene: TRBV3-1; CDR3aa: CASTKRPKGLIFNTEAFF
v_gene: TRBV5-1; CDR3aa: CASRRTSGTLYEQYF
v_gene: TRBV5-1; CDR3aa: CASSGTGTTEAFF
v_gene: TRBV7-2; CDR3aa: CASSLRDGTGQLDTQYF
v_gene: TRBV5-1; CDR3aa: CASSLGWNEQFF
v_gene: TRBV7-8; CDR3aa: CASSTQGSQPQHF
v_gene: TRBV27; CDR3aa: CASGGTGSTGELFF
v_gene: TRBV20-1; CDR3aa: CSAQPTSGRYNEQFF
v_gene: TRBV20-1; CDR3aa: CSARGRAAEAFF
v_gene: TRBV7-9; CDR3aa: CASSFSSGGSENEQFF
v_gene: TRBV28; CDR3aa: CASSFRAGGETQYF
v_gene: TRBV6-5; CDR3aa: CASRGPPRNTEAFF
v_gene: TRBV15; CDR3aa: CATSRGEYSTYEQYF
v_gene: TRBV7-2; CDR3aa: CASSLELGTQYF